This TCR beta chain was captured in a study of blood T cells in healthy people across ages. The authors ran a second PCR of about 6 to 11 cycles using a sample-barcoded 5' primer and a J-beta primer mix. TCRdb called the 5' RACE reads again in MiXCR, with one record for every CDR3 protein. The sample consists of 780,000 or so distinct CDR3 sequences, just over 55% of them appearing once. About this clonotype itself: Its matching antigen is unknown.

Study-wide results and limits: Long-lived and aged donors differed, with more naive CD4+ cells and higher diversity in the long-lived.

V lost 1 base to trimming and J lost 4 bases; unmatched junction nucleotides: 6. This CDR3 contains 15 residues. CDR1 and CDR2 (germline): LGHNA, YSLEER. The rearrangement uses TRBV4-3 and TRBJ2-5; 7 nucleotides line up with TRBD1. Sequences were obtained from blood. The origin of this receptor is a man aged 35 to 55 in good health. CDR3 DNA sequence: TGCGCCAGCAGCCAAGTCGCGACAGGGATAGAGACCCAGTACTTC. It translates to CASSQVATGIETQYF.